This T cell receptor beta chain was recorded in a study of T-cell reconstitution after alpha-beta-depleted transplantation in children. Looked up from germline, CDR1 is MNHEY and CDR2 is SMNVEV (reference sequence). This CDR3 contains 18 residues. The V segment lost 6 bases and the J segment 6 bases; nucleotides outside the gene matches: 17. It was with unique molecular identifiers that the TCRbeta library was prepared. TCRdb analysed the PCR reads with MiXCR anew, one entry per CDR3 protein. This sample carries about 300,000 distinct CDR3 sequences, 10% of them seen once, and the ten largest clones take around 7.5%.

The receptor was isolated from a boy younger than two with acute myeloid leukemia, due to receive a stem cell transplant. The chain couples TRBV27 to TRBJ2-7; 13 bases line up with TRBD2. Sequences were derived from PBMCs, sampled before TCRalphabeta/CD19-depleted stem cell transplant. CDR3: CASSLEGTSGKWTSEQYF. The CDR3 nucleotides are TGTGCCAGCAGCCTAGAGGGGACTAGCGGGAAATGGACTAGCGAGCAGTACTTC.